This is a list of T cell receptor beta chains from one sample in a study of long-term antiretroviral therapy in people with HIV. Profiling relied on immunoSEQ multiplex PCR, and the TCRdb table lists in-frame clones only, not all of them. The sample consists of some 28,000 clones, just under 95% of them appearing once. The sample consisted of unsorted PBMCs, taken 5.3 years after starting antiretroviral therapy. All receptors come from a man aged 50-60 years with HIV. Each CDR3 is given with its conserved first and last residue. Each record gives: J gene, D gene, V gene, clone size, CDR3 DNA, CDR3 protein. A D gene is named only where the DNA matches it firmly. The size of a clone is reported for some rows only, either as once, few or many, or as a class for expanded clones.

J: TRBJ2-7; D: .; V: TRBV5-1; size: .; DNA: TGCGCCAGCAGCTTAAAGGGATCCTCCTACGAGCAGTACTTC; CDR3: CASSLKGSSYEQYF
J: TRBJ2-4; D: TRBD2; V: TRBV4-3; size: .; DNA: TGCGCCAGCAGCAAAACTAGCGGGGGGTTACTAGCCAAAAACATTCAGTACTTC; CDR3: CASSKTSGGLLAKNIQYF
J: TRBJ1-5; D: .; V: TRBV7-2; size: .; DNA: TGTGCCAGCAGCCCCTGGGTCAATCAGCCCCAGCATTTT; CDR3: CASSPWVNQPQHF
J: TRBJ2-1; D: .; V: TRBV2; size: .; DNA: TGTGCCAGCAGGCCAGGGGTGTCCTACAATGAGCAGTTCTTC; CDR3: CASRPGVSYNEQFF
J: TRBJ2-3; D: .; V: TRBV4-3; size: .; DNA: TGCGCCAGCAGCCAATTTTTGAACACAGATACGCAGTATTTT; CDR3: CASSQFLNTDTQYF
J: TRBJ2-7; D: .; V: TRBV10-3; size: .; DNA: TGTGCCATCAGTGAGTCAGGGGTCTACGAGCAGTACTTC; CDR3: CAISESGVYEQYF
J: TRBJ2-7; D: .; V: TRBV4-3; size: .; DNA: TGCGCCAGCAGCCAGACAGTCACGGCCTACGAGCAGTACTTC; CDR3: CASSQTVTAYEQYF
J: TRBJ1-2; D: TRBD1; V: TRBV6-5; size: .; DNA: TGTGCCAGCAGTAACTTAGGAGGACAGGGGGCGCCGGGCTACACCTTC; CDR3: CASSNLGGQGAPGYTF
J: TRBJ2-2; D: .; V: TRBV6-1; size: .; DNA: TGTGCCAGCACTGACATGAACACCGGGGAGCTGTTTTTT; CDR3: CASTDMNTGELFF
J: TRBJ1-2; D: .; V: TRBV5-6; size: .; DNA: TGTGCCAGCAGCTTGGCCTCGTATGGGCCGCTTGGCGACAACTATGGCTACACCTTC; CDR3: CASSLASYGPLGDNYGYTF
J: TRBJ1-4; D: .; V: TRBV7-9; size: .; DNA: TGTGCCAGCACCGACTCGGACTATAATGAAAAACTGTTTTTT; CDR3: CASTDSDYNEKLFF
J: TRBJ2-1; D: TRBD1; V: TRBV5-1; size: few; DNA: TGCGCCAGCAGCTCCGGACAGGGGGGAAACTCTGGGTACAATGAGCAGTTCTTC; CDR3: CASSSGQGGNSGYNEQFF
J: TRBJ2-6; D: TRBD1; V: TRBV10-3; size: .; DNA: TGTGCCATCGGACAGGGGAAGTTAGCAGTCGGGGCCAACGTCCTGACTTTC; CDR3: CAIGQGKLAVGANVLTF
J: TRBJ1-2; D: TRBD1; V: TRBV7-9; size: .; DNA: TGTGCCAGCAGCCTAGCTGGACAGGGCACCTATGGCTACACCTTC; CDR3: CASSLAGQGTYGYTF
J: TRBJ2-2; D: .; V: TRBV2; size: once; DNA: TGTGCCAGCAAGGGGGCCGGGGAGCTGTTTTTT; CDR3: CASKGAGELFF
J: TRBJ1-4; D: .; V: TRBV5-6; size: .; DNA: TGTGCCAGCAGCCTTAGACAGACAAGGTGGGATGAAAAACTGTTTTTT; CDR3: CASSLRQTRWDEKLFF
J: TRBJ2-3; D: TRBD2; V: TRBV9; size: .; DNA: TGTGCCAGCAGTGGACTAGCGGGGATCACAGATACGCAGTATTTT; CDR3: CASSGLAGITDTQYF
J: TRBJ2-2; D: .; V: TRBV15; size: .; DNA: TGTGCCACCACCAAACTGGGTAGCGGTGAGACCGGGGAGCTGTTTTTT; CDR3: CATTKLGSGETGELFF
J: TRBJ2-7; D: .; V: TRBV6-5; size: .; DNA: TGTGCCAGCACCCGAGCAACAGGGTCCTACGAGCAGTACTTC; CDR3: CASTRATGSYEQYF
J: TRBJ2-3; D: TRBD2; V: TRBV11-2; size: .; DNA: TGTGCCAGCAGCCCAGGGACTAGCGGGGGGGCCACAGATACGCAGTATTTT; CDR3: CASSPGTSGGATDTQYF
J: TRBJ2-7; D: .; V: TRBV10-2; size: .; DNA: TGCGCCAGCAGTACCGGGGGAATCAACGAGCAGTACTTC; CDR3: CASSTGGINEQYF
J: TRBJ1-5; D: TRBD1; V: TRBV19; size: .; DNA: TGTGCCAGTAGGCCGACAGGGGTTTCCAGTCAGCCCCAGCATTTT; CDR3: CASRPTGVSSQPQHF
J: TRBJ2-7; D: TRBD2; V: TRBV29-1; size: .; DNA: TGCAGCGTAGCGGGGGGACGCTCGGGCGAGCAGTACTTC; CDR3: CSVAGGRSGEQYF
J: TRBJ2-3; D: .; V: TRBV7-9; size: .; DNA: TGTGCCAGCAGCCCTCCGCCGGGCACAGATACGCAGTATTTT; CDR3: CASSPPPGTDTQYF
J: TRBJ1-3; D: .; V: TRBV4-1; size: .; DNA: TGCGCCAGCAGCCAAGCGACAGCTAGCTCTGGAAACACCATATATTTT; CDR3: CASSQATASSGNTIYF
J: TRBJ2-1; D: TRBD2; V: TRBV7-2; size: .; DNA: TGTGCCAGCAGCTTAGTCCTTAGCGGGGGGCGATACAATGAGCAGTTCTTC; CDR3: CASSLVLSGGRYNEQFF
J: TRBJ1-2; D: .; V: TRBV11-2; size: once; DNA: TGTGCCAGCAGCGCCACGACTCCAAACGGCTACACCTTC; CDR3: CASSATTPNGYTF
J: TRBJ1-5; D: TRBD1; V: TRBV6-1; size: .; DNA: TGTGCCAGCAGTGAAGCGCCAGGGGGAAGTAATCAGCCCCAGCATTTT; CDR3: CASSEAPGGSNQPQHF
J: TRBJ1-4; D: .; V: TRBV11-2; size: .; DNA: TGTGCCAGCAGCTTAAATTTCGAAAAACTGTTTTTT; CDR3: CASSLNFEKLFF
J: TRBJ1-2; D: .; V: TRBV6-1; size: .; DNA: TGTGCCAGCAGGGAGAGGGGGTCTTCTAACTATGGCTACACCTTC; CDR3: CASRERGSSNYGYTF
J: TRBJ2-3; D: .; V: TRBV12-5; size: .; DNA: TGTGCTAGTGGTTGGGGCGGCGCAGATACGCAGTATTTT; CDR3: CASGWGGADTQYF
J: TRBJ1-2; D: TRBD1; V: TRBV29-1; size: .; DNA: TGCAGCGTCCAGAATGACAGGGGGTTGGGGGGCTACACCTTC; CDR3: CSVQNDRGLGGYTF
J: TRBJ2-3; D: .; V: TRBV6-1; size: .; DNA: TGTGCCAGCAGTGAAGCGGGACGGACAGATACGCAGTATTTT; CDR3: CASSEAGRTDTQYF
J: TRBJ1-3; D: .; V: TRBV28; size: .; DNA: TGTGCCAGCAGACGGCGGGGTTTCCCCGGAAACACCATATATTTT; CDR3: CASRRRGFPGNTIYF
J: TRBJ1-5; D: TRBD1; V: TRBV19; size: once; DNA: TGTGCCAGTATCCCCCAGGGGGCCGTTCAGCCCCAGCATTTT; CDR3: CASIPQGAVQPQHF
J: TRBJ2-2; D: .; V: TRBV19; size: few; DNA: TGTGCCAGTAGTATCAGGGTGAACACCGGGGAGCTGTTTTTT; CDR3: CASSIRVNTGELFF
J: TRBJ2-3; D: TRBD2; V: TRBV7-2; size: .; DNA: TGTGCCAGCAGCTTAGCGGCGGGGGGCAGCACAGATACGCAGTATTTT; CDR3: CASSLAAGGSTDTQYF
J: TRBJ2-7; D: .; V: TRBV19; size: .; DNA: TGTGCCAGTAGACCCACCCAGGGACCCTACGAGCAGTACTTC; CDR3: CASRPTQGPYEQYF
J: TRBJ1-2; D: TRBD1; V: TRBV7-6; size: .; DNA: TGTGCCAGCAGCTTAGGACAGGGTGATGGCTACACCTTC; CDR3: CASSLGQGDGYTF
J: TRBJ1-2; D: .; V: TRBV4-3; size: .; DNA: TGCGCCAGCAGCCAAGATCAGGGGTTTCACTATGGCTACACCTTC; CDR3: CASSQDQGFHYGYTF
J: TRBJ1-5; D: .; V: TRBV6-1; size: .; DNA: TGTGCCAGCAGTGAAGGTACAGTTAGCAATCAGCCCCAGCATTTT; CDR3: CASSEGTVSNQPQHF